This T cell receptor beta chain was obtained from a study of blood T cell repertoires in COVID-19. Across the study: The cDNA or gDNA used as material had been derived from T cells, B-cell-depleted T cells, or PBMCs.

CDR1 is SGDLS and CDR2 is YYNGEE in the germline V gene. V lost 3 bases to trimming and J lost 9 bases; unmatched junction nucleotides: 11. This CDR3 has 16 amino acids. Here immunoSEQ multiplex PCR was the method, and the copy in TCRdb shows in-frame clones only, minus some. The sample lists a few hundred thousand clones; roughly nine tenths were seen once. This sequence joins TRBV9 and TRBJ2-1; 11 nucleotides match TRBD2. The TCR was taken from a woman aged 60-75 years who had recovered from COVID-19. Sequenced: PBMCs or T cells enriched from blood (not recorded which). This CDR3 is CASSASGTSGSGEQFF. The CDR3 coding sequence is TGTGCCAGCAGCGCGAGTGGGACTAGCGGAAGCGGTGAGCAGTTCTTC.